The 6 T cell receptor beta chains presented below share a single source sample, sequenced in a study of OX40 agonist ivuxolimab in advanced cancers. The assay was immunoSEQ multiplex PCR, and TCRdb's table has in-frame clones only and misses some. This sample has 100,000 or so clones, with around 91% found just once. Sequenced material: CD4+ or CD8+ T cells sorted from blood, taken in a trial of the OX40 agonist ivuxolimab. The origin of the receptors is an adult with an advanced solid tumor such as melanoma, head and neck, liver or kidney cancer.

V gene TRBV6-1 combines with J gene TRBJ1-1; no firm D call. Trimming shortened V by 8 bases and J by 0 bases, and 16 bases separated the two germline ends. The CDR3 is 15 residues long. Looked up from germline, CDR1 is MNHNS and CDR2 is SASEGT. The CDR3 DNA is TGTGCCAGCGGGCCGGCGACGGAGATGAACACTGAAGCTTTCTTT. Protein: CASGPATEMNTEAFF.

V gene TRBV28 combines with J gene TRBJ1-3; unclear D gene. This CDR3 is 16 amino acids long. Looked up from germline, CDR1 is MDHEN and CDR2 is SYDVKM. Trimming took off 1 base at V and 0 bases at J, with 10 bases between the two ends. CDR3 DNA: TGTGCCAGCAGTTTATCGAGAAGATTCTCTGGAAACACCATATATTTT. Amino acid sequence: CASSLSRRFSGNTIYF.

On this clone: A junction boundary mismatches the germline segment, possibly from a read error. This CDR3 is also generated by other DNA sequences in the sample. The rearrangement uses TRBV6-6 and TRBJ1-1, with D possibly matching TRBD1 (6 bases). The CDR3 contains 15 residues. CDR1 MNHNY and CDR2 SVGAGI come from the germline V gene (reference sequence). The CDR3 loop reads CASSQAPRDKPRAFF. Written as DNA, the CDR3 is TGCGCCAGCAGTCAAGCGCCTCGGGACAAACCTAGGGCTTTCTTT.

The CDR3 bases are TGTGCCAGCAGCCAAGCGGCAGTCTACAATGAGCAGTTCTTC. This gives the protein CASSQAAVYNEQFF. The J gene is TRBJ2-1, the V gene TRBV14; D ambiguous. The V gene's germline CDR1 is SGHDN and CDR2 FVKESK. Deletions cut 1 base from V and 3 bases from J, with 7 bases between. This CDR3 is built from 14 residues.

The V gene is TRBV10-3, the J gene TRBJ2-2; the D is unclear. Germline CDR1 ENHRY, CDR2 SYGVKD. V lost 4 bases to trimming and J lost 0 bases, with 9 bases between them. The CDR3 contains 15 residues. CDR3 residues: CAISGAGSNTGELFF. In DNA form, the CDR3 reads TGTGCCATCAGTGGGGCAGGTTCGAACACCGGGGAGCTGTTTTTT.

This clone has a handful of counts. The J gene is TRBJ2-3, the V gene TRBV7-2, with 8 bases matching TRBD1. Trimming at V came to 3 bases and at J to 6 bases, leaving 5 bases not matched to a gene. Germline assignment: CDR1 SGHTA and CDR2 FQGNSA. The CDR3 covers 14 residues. CDR3 coding DNA: TGTGCCAGCAGCTTCCAGGGGGCAAGTGATACGCAGTATTTT. It codes for CASSFQGASDTQYF.